A single sample gave rise to the 18 T cell receptor beta chains below, sequenced in a study of CD8 T cells in Susac syndrome. With random hexamers, roughly 0.45 to 1 ug RNA was reverse transcribed. Each CDR3 protein is one row after TCRdb ran MiXCR on the immunoSEQ multiplex PCR reads. The sample records hundreds of thousands of distinct CDR3 sequences, 80% to 95% being singletons. Sequencing was carried out using CD4+ T cells from PBMCs. The source of these receptors is a human donor with multiple sclerosis.

The rearrangement links TRBV18 to TRBJ2-7; D is undetermined. Deletions cut 2 bases from V and 3 bases from J, with 11 bases between. This CDR3 contains 14 residues. Looked up from germline, CDR1 is KGHSH and CDR2 is LQKENI. CDR3 DNA sequence: TGTGCCAGCTCACCAAAAGAAGGCTTCTACGAGCAGTACGTC. This codes for CASSPKEGFYEQYV.

This rearrangement joins TRBV30 to TRBJ2-3; the D gene is possibly TRBD2 (7 bases). CDR3 size: 17 residues. V was trimmed by 1 base and J by 4 bases, leaving 21 bases between them. Germline CDR1 GTSNPN, CDR2 SVGIG (reference sequence). CDR3 nucleotide sequence: TGTGCCTGGAGTGGTCGGGGGGCGCGGGTTTTAGCAGATACGCAGTATTTT. Protein: CAWSGRGARVLADTQYF.

The chain joins TRBV7-9 to TRBJ2-4; D is possibly TRBD1 or TRBD2 (5 bases each). Germline V gives CDR1 SEHNR, CDR2 FQNEAQ (reference sequence). V lost 5 bases to trimming and J lost 5 bases, with 22 bases between them. The length of the CDR3 is 17 residues. The CDR3 DNA is TGTGCCAGCAGCCCCGGGCGGACTGCCGGGGCTCAAAACATTCAGTACTTC. Its protein product is CASSPGRTAGAQNIQYF. Using reference TRBV7-9 and TRBJ2-4 for the parts outside the CDR3, the full variable domain is DTGVSQNPRHKITKRGQNVTFRCDPISEHNRLYWYRQTLGQGPEFLTYFQNEAQLEKSRLLSDRFSAERPKGSFSTLEIQRTEQGDSAMYLCASSPGRTAGAQNIQYFGAGTRLSVL.

The V call is TRBV5-1, the J call TRBJ2-2, with TRBD2 as a possible D gene (6 bases). This CDR3 spans 14 amino acids. Per the germline V gene, CDR1 is SGHRS and CDR2 is YFSETQ. V was pared by 7 bases and J by 1 base, with 11 bases between. CDR3 nucleotide sequence: TGCGCCAGCGCGGAGGGGTTGAACACCGGGGAGCTGTTTTTT. Amino acids: CASAEGLNTGELFF.

The chain links TRBV19 to TRBJ1-1, with D possibly being TRBD1 (5 bases). Germline CDR1 and CDR2: LNHDA and SQIVND (reference sequence). This CDR3 comprises 12 residues. Trimming shortened V by 3 bases and J by 11 bases, and 13 bases separated the two germline ends. CDR3 bases: TGTGCCAGTAGTATGTCCCAGGGCGAGGCTTTCTTT. Protein product: CASSMSQGEAFF.

The rearrangement uses TRBV23-1 and TRBJ2-7; 7 bases match TRBD1. TRBV23-1 is sorted into the ORF group, with uncertain function. This CDR3 has 15 residues. V shed 8 bases, J shed 5 bases, and the junction held 15 bases outside the gene matches. In DNA, the CDR3 is TGCGCCAGCGGGGAAAAGACAGGGCGGGTCCACGAGCAGTACTTC. Its protein product is CASGEKTGRVHEQYF.

The chain recombines TRBV20-1 with TRBJ2-5, with D hard to call. With 1 base removed from V and 2 bases from J, the gap between germline ends came to 8 bases. Germline values: CDR1 DFQATT, CDR2 SNEGSKA (reference sequence). The CDR3 extends over 13 amino acids. This CDR3 is CSARGGFQETQYF. The DNA for the CDR3 is TGCAGTGCTAGAGGGGGTTTTCAAGAGACCCAGTACTTC.

This chain links TRBV20-1 with TRBJ2-4, with D perhaps TRBD2 (6 bases). Per the germline V gene, CDR1 is DFQATT and CDR2 is SNEGSKA (reference sequence). This CDR3 has 14 residues. Trimming cost V 6 bases and J 4 bases, with 16 bases left between them. The CDR3 DNA reads TGCAGTGCCAGTCTGAGTGGGGGGAAAAACATTCAGTACTTC. Its translation is CSASLSGGKNIQYF.

The chain is built from TRBV6-6 and TRBJ2-6, with no clear D. The ends were cut back, 8 bases at V and 8 bases at J, with 1 base in the middle. Germline V gene sequence: CDR1 MNHNY, CDR2 SVGAGI (reference sequence). The length of the CDR3 is 9 residues. In DNA, the CDR3 is TGTGCCAGCTCCAACGTCCTGACTTTC. Translating it yields CASSNVLTF.

The chain couples TRBV5-1 to TRBJ2-3, with 8 bases matching TRBD1. The trim removed 1 base at V and 3 bases at J, leaving 4 bases unmatched. This CDR3 comprises 15 residues. The germline gives CDR1 SGHRS, CDR2 YFSETQ. The CDR3 DNA follows: TGCGCCAGCAGCTTGTGGCAGGGGGCGACAGATACGCAGTATTTT. Its translation: CASSLWQGATDTQYF.

This clonotype was detected only once. This sequence joins TRBV29-1 and TRBJ2-3; TRBD1 matches 12 bases. Germline assignment: CDR1 SQVTM and CDR2 ANQGSEA. The junction had 10 bases not matched to a gene; V was cut back by 6 bases and J by 3 bases. The CDR3 runs to 16 residues. Here the CDR3 reads CSVLGTGGMRTDTQYF. The CDR3 nucleotides are TGCAGCGTGCTCGGGACAGGGGGCATGAGGACAGATACGCAGTATTTT.

The V and J genes are TRBV28 and TRBJ1-5, with D perhaps matching TRBD1 (5 bases). Trimming removed 11 bases at V and 3 bases at J, with 11 bases between. Germline CDR1 and CDR2: MDHEN and SYDVKM. The CDR3 consists of 12 residues. The CDR3 is CAATGSNQPQHF. CDR3 DNA: TGTGCCGCCACAGGATCCAATCAGCCCCAGCATTTT.

The chain links TRBV6-1 to TRBJ2-1; 9 nucleotides match TRBD1. The V gene's germline CDR1 is MNHNS and CDR2 SASEGT. The CDR3 loop spans 15 amino acids. V was pared by 1 base and J by 3 bases, with 1 base of the junction left unmatched. The CDR3 DNA is TGTGCCAGCAGTGAAGAGGGACAGGGCTACAATGAGCAGTTCTTC. Translating it yields CASSEEGQGYNEQFF.

The V gene is TRBV5-4, the J gene TRBJ1-1, with 11 bases that match TRBD1. Germline lookup yields CDR1 SGHNT and CDR2 YYREEE (reference sequence). V trimming: 2 bases; J trimming: 5 bases; junction bases outside the gene matches: 5. The CDR3 extends over 15 amino acids. CDR3 DNA sequence: TGTGCCAGCAGCTTCCGGACAGGGGGCAGGACTGAAGCTTTCTTT. This sequence encodes CASSFRTGGRTEAFF.

This rearrangement joins TRBV5-6 to TRBJ2-1; 14 bases are shared with TRBD2. The J segment lost 10 bases and the V segment lost 0 bases, leaving 9 bases of the junction unmatched. The CDR3 contains 17 residues. Germline loops: CDR1 SGHDT, CDR2 YYEEEE. CDR3 sequence: CASSLDGLAGGIGEQFF. As DNA, the CDR3 is TGTGCCAGCAGCTTGGACGGACTAGCGGGGGGAATAGGGGAGCAGTTCTTC.

V gene TRBV7-6 combines with J gene TRBJ2-1; TRBD2 matches at 8 bases. There are 15 residues in the CDR3. V lost 0 bases and J lost 10; bases outside the gene matches: 8. CDR1 is SGHVS, CDR2 FNYEAQ, per germline. CDR3 residues: CASSLAGRGEREQFF. The DNA of the CDR3 is TGTGCCAGCAGCTTAGCCGGGAGGGGGGAGAGGGAGCAGTTCTTC.

The chain has TRBV20-1 and TRBJ2-5; TRBD2 agrees at 8 bases. This CDR3 has 15 residues. CDR1 is DFQATT and CDR2 is SNEGSKA in the germline V gene (reference sequence). After removal of 3 bases from V and 5 bases from J, the junction contained 11 bases not matched to a gene. The CDR3 DNA reads TGCAGTGCTAGGAAGCGGGGGCGTCGTATGGAGACCCAGTACTTC. Protein: CSARKRGRRMETQYF.

The V gene is TRBV29-1, the J gene TRBJ1-1; D may be TRBD1 (5 bases). This CDR3 region has 13 residues. V was cut by 4 bases and J by 4 bases, with 13 bases left in between. Germline V CDR1 and CDR2: SQVTM, ANQGSEA. This CDR3 reads CSVVSRGGTEAFF. CDR3 bases: TGCAGCGTTGTGTCCCGGGGGGGCACTGAAGCTTTCTTT.